The T cell receptor beta chain under discussion was sequenced for a study of blood T cell repertoires in COVID-19. The wider study: Sites across the United States, Italy and Spain contributed samples from acute and convalescent COVID-19.

Original processing methods: Reference gene primer amplification in the assay estimated nucleated cell counts. Assay used: immunoSEQ multiplex PCR; TCRdb lists only in-frame clones, some missing. V, J and clone size are taken as reported in that table, and D and trimming were inferred from the DNA itself. This sample has around 60,000 clones, with approximately 88% found just once. Seattle patients were enrolled while actively infected and followed longitudinally. Trimming stripped 4 bases from V and 3 bases from J, with 18 bases between. Germline V gives CDR1 SNHLY, CDR2 FYNNEI. The CDR3 spans 16 residues.

Sequencing was carried out using peripheral blood. The receptor was isolated from a man aged 55-75 years with COVID-19, enrolled during active disease. V and J are TRBV2 and TRBJ1-1; D remains unclear. Written as DNA, the CDR3 is TGTGCCAGCAGTGGAAACTCGCGGGTAAGGGACACTGAAGCTTTCTTT. Its protein product is CASSGNSRVRDTEAFF.